The T cell receptor (beta chain) described here comes from a study of T cell changes during pregnancy in multiple sclerosis. Sequencing used immunoSEQ multiplex PCR; TCRdb keeps in-frame clones, though not all of them. This table holds about 110,000 clones, about 90% found once. The sample consisted of peripheral blood, taken before pregnancy. This clonotype was sampled from a female donor with multiple sclerosis, enrolled in a pregnancy study.

CDR3 residues: CASRPTGTVNTEAFF. CDR3 DNA sequence: TGTGCCAGCAGACCAACCGGGACAGTGAACACTGAAGCTTTCTTT. The J gene is TRBJ1-1, the V gene TRBV27; 7 nucleotides match TRBD1. The germline gives CDR1 MNHEY, CDR2 SMNVEV (reference sequence). The CDR3 extends over 15 amino acids. The junction had 7 bases not matched to a gene; V was cut back by 6 bases and J by 0 bases.